This T cell receptor (beta chain) was sequenced during a study of cytomegalovirus exposure and HLA in healthy donors. Study as a whole: The 95 to 150 validation repertoires used the same platform as the roughly 620 first-cohort repertoires, a later analysis reported. Study outcomes and limitations: There were 150 to 200 TCR beta chains listed as cytomegalovirus-associated. Cytomegalovirus status was reportedly diagnosed by the classifier with high specificity and sensitivity.

Note on this clone: What it binds is not known.

Germline CDR1 and CDR2: MDHEN and SYDVKM. This CDR3 is built from 15 residues. With V trimmed by 6 bases and J by 7 bases, 13 bases remained unmatched. Among the 110 or so subjects of the validation cohort, separate from the 666-subject first cohort, were the donors. Assay used: immunoSEQ multiplex PCR; TCRdb lists only in-frame clones, some missing. The table lists 200,000 or so clones, approximately 86% of them singletons, with around 3% in the top ten. This chain connects TRBV28 to TRBJ2-7, with 9 positions matching TRBD2. The origin of this receptor is a woman under 30 in good health and CMV-seronegative. Source material: PBMCs. DNA of the CDR3: TGTGCCAGCAGAACCCCGGGACTAGCAGGGGGGGAGCAGTACTTC. Amino acid sequence: CASRTPGLAGGEQYF.